This TCR beta chain stems from a study of graft-versus-host responses after intestinal transplantation. Whole-study context: Every recipient had anti-thymocyte globulin induction and 2 to 3 years of tacrolimus plus steroids.

Data came from immunoSEQ multiplex PCR; TCRdb stores just in-frame clones and leaves some out. The sample records about 98,000 clones, less than 90% being singletons. CDR3 length: 15 residues. Trimming removed 5 bases from V and 1 base from J; junction bases left unmatched: 3. The germline V gene has CDR1 SGHAT and CDR2 FQNNGV. Broader study findings: GvH clones turned up in recipient marrow; some had shown up first in ileum or blood. The study associated peak circulating GvH clone levels with early post-transplant HvG declines.

Note on this clone: Antigen: not known.

The source material was unstimulated CD8+ T cells sorted from spleen or lymph node cells, sampled before intestinal transplant. The chain recombines TRBV11-2 with TRBJ2-5, with 11 bases identical to TRBD2. This sequence originates from a human donor who received an intestinal transplant. CDR3 DNA: TGTGCCAGCAGCCCTAGCGGGAGGCTCCAAGAGACCCAGTACTTC. Residues: CASSPSGRLQETQYF.